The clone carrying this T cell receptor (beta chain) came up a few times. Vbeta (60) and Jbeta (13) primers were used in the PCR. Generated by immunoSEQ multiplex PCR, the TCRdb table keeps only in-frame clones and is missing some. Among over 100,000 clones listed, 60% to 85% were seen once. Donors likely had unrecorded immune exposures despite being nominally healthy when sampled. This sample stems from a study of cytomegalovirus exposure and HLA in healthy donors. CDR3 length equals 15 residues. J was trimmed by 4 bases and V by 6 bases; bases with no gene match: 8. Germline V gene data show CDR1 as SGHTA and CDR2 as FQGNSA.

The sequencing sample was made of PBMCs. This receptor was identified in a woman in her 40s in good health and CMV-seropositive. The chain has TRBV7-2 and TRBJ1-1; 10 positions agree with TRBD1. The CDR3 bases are TGTGCCAGCAGGGTAGACAGGGGGCGCGTCACTGAAGCTTTCTTT. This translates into CASRVDRGRVTEAFF.